A single TCR beta chain is shown here with its context. Germline is not matched at one junction end, which may reflect a read error. The sample originates from a study of human CD4 T cells and Enterobacteriaceae. Ex vivo total memory CD4+ samples were deeply sequenced, detecting one cell in 200,000. Repertoires were generated with immunoSEQ multiplex PCR, while TCRdb's copy carries only in-frame clones and drops some. In the table there are fewer than 35,000 clones, roughly 80% of which are singletons. Memory CD4+ T cells were sorted as all CD4+ cells except CD45RA+CCR7+CD95- naive cells, over 98% pure. CDR1 MDHEN and CDR2 SYDVKM come from the germline V gene. The CDR3 extends over 15 amino acids.

Input material: memory CD4+ T cells from blood. This rearrangement joins TRBV28 to TRBJ1-6, with a tentative D call TRBD1 (6 bases). The source of this sequence is a human donor in good health. CDR3 amino acids: CASSSPGQLNSPLHF. In nucleotides, the CDR3 is TGTGCCAGCAGTTCCCCGGGACAACTTAATTCTCCCCTCCACTTT.